The 17 T cell receptor beta chains given below trace back to one sample, sequenced in a study of T cells in Graves' hyperthyroidism and ophthalmopathy. RNA transcripts yielded amplified TCR beta CDR3 regions. An initial round of RT-PCR targeting the TCR CDR3 relied on the HTBI primer set. From the multiplex PCR reads, TCRdb called clonotypes with MiXCR, one entry per CDR3 protein. The data contain about 770,000 distinct CDR3 sequences, around 20% of them singletons. The sequencing sample was made of blood. The receptor source for this set is a woman aged 50 to 60 with Graves' hyperthyroidism that later progressed to Graves' ophthalmopathy.

The genes are TRBV10-3 and TRBJ2-1; TRBD1 agrees at 11 bases. Losses at the gene ends were 6 bases for V and 7 bases for J; bases not matched to a gene: 5. The CDR3 is made up of 14 amino acids. From germline, CDR1 is ENHRY and CDR2 SYGVKD. The CDR3 protein is CAIRRDRGLNEQFF. CDR3 sequence (DNA): TGTGCCATCAGACGGGACAGGGGGTTGAATGAGCAGTTCTTC.

The chain uses TRBV18 and TRBJ1-2, with D maybe TRBD1 (6 bases). V lost 2 bases and J lost 8, with 12 bases in between. CDR1 and CDR2 from the germline V gene are KGHSH and LQKENI. The CDR3 covers 13 residues. Written as DNA, the CDR3 is TGTGCCAGCTCACCAACCGGGGGCCACGGCTACACCTTC. Residues: CASSPTGGHGYTF.

This clonotype was detected many times. The CDR3 coding sequence is TGTGCCATCAGTGTACGGCTAGCGGGGGACACCGGGGAGCTGTTTTTT. It specifies CAISVRLAGDTGELFF. The chain couples TRBV10-3 to TRBJ2-2; 10 positions match TRBD2. The J segment lost 3 bases and the V segment lost 4 bases, leaving 5 bases of the junction unmatched. Germline loops: CDR1 ENHRY, CDR2 SYGVKD. The CDR3 consists of 16 residues.

This clonotype turned up a few times. The rearrangement links TRBV27 to TRBJ1-6; D perhaps matches TRBD1 (5 bases). With 5 bases removed from V and 7 bases from J, the gap between germline ends came to 27 bases. The V gene's germline CDR1 is MNHEY and CDR2 SMNVEV (reference sequence). The CDR3 totals 19 residues. The CDR3 bases are TGTGCCAGCAGTCAGAACACTTGGGGGGGGGTCCCCTTGAATTCACCCCTCCACTTT. Amino acids: CASSQNTWGGVPLNSPLHF.

The sample holds a few counts of this clonotype. This chain joins TRBV19 and TRBJ1-1; 8 bases match TRBD1. CDR1 and CDR2 from the germline V gene are LNHDA and SQIVND (reference sequence). The CDR3 consists of 15 residues. V shed 1 base and J 2 bases; nucleotides not matched to a gene: 3. CDR3 amino acids: CASSIVGQGNTEAFF. The CDR3, as DNA: TGTGCCAGTAGTATAGTAGGACAGGGAAACACTGAAGCTTTCTTT.

V usage is TRBV29-1 and J usage is TRBJ2-7; D gene unclear. V shed 4 bases and J shed 7 bases, with 8 bases lying between them. The CDR3 is made up of 10 amino acids. CDR1 is SQVTM, CDR2 ANQGSEA, per germline. The CDR3 region has the DNA TGCAGCGTTGCAGCCCCGGAGCAGTACTTC. This encodes CSVAAPEQYF.

This clonotype was picked up a small number of times. J is TRBJ1-2 and V is TRBV27; 7 bases match TRBD1. Trimming took 6 bases from V and 4 from J; bases not matched to a gene: 17. CDR3 length: 17 residues. Germline V gives CDR1 MNHEY, CDR2 SMNVEV (reference sequence). CDR3 protein: CASSSHNPAGQLYGYTF. For the CDR3, the DNA is TGTGCCAGCAGCTCTCACAACCCTGCGGGACAGCTCTATGGCTACACCTTC.

This clonotype has at least ten counts. This chain connects TRBV2 to TRBJ2-3; D perhaps matches TRBD1 (5 bases). This CDR3 comprises 13 residues. Germline V CDR1 and CDR2: SNHLY, FYNNEI. Trimming took off 8 bases at V and 6 bases at J, with 15 bases between the two ends. The CDR3 coding sequence is TGTGCCAGCGTGGCAGGGTTCGGCGATACGCAGTATTTT. Translation gives CASVAGFGDTQYF.

This clonotype came up many times. J is TRBJ2-1 and V is TRBV11-3; TRBD1 matches 8 bases. Looked up from germline, CDR1 is SGHNT and CDR2 is YENEEA. CDR3 size: 15 residues. The J segment lost 8 bases and the V segment lost 0 bases, leaving 6 bases of the junction unmatched. In DNA form, the CDR3 reads TGTGCCAGCAGCTTAGACAGGGGGCCCGGCGATGAGCAGTTCTTC. Encoded protein: CASSLDRGPGDEQFF.

This clonotype was counted many times. The chain joins TRBV12-5 to TRBJ1-1, with D unclear. CDR3 size: 14 residues. CDR1 LGHNT and CDR2 FRNRAP come from the germline V gene. V lost 0 bases and J 5 bases, leaving 10 bases between the germline ends. Here the CDR3 DNA reads TGTGCTAGTGGTTTGGTACCGGATGGGACTGAAGCTTTCTTT. Translating it yields CASGLVPDGTEAFF.

The sample holds many counts of this clonotype. This chain joins TRBV20-1 and TRBJ1-5; 7 bases are shared with TRBD1. The CDR3 consists of 14 residues. Unmatched junction bases numbered 4, after V lost 2 bases and J lost 3 bases. Per germline, CDR1 DFQATT and CDR2 SNEGSKA (reference sequence). The CDR3 protein is CSARPGTVNQPQHF. CDR3 DNA sequence: TGCAGTGCTAGACCCGGGACAGTCAATCAGCCCCAGCATTTT.

This clonotype was seen a few times. The chain couples TRBV7-2 to TRBJ2-1, with unresolved D. The germline CDR1 and CDR2 sequences are SGHTA and FQGNSA. V was trimmed by 4 bases and J by 6 bases, leaving 7 bases between them. The CDR3 contains 12 residues. Written as DNA, the CDR3 is TGTGCCAGCAGCTCTCGATTCAATGAGCAGTTCTTC. It is translated as CASSSRFNEQFF.

V usage is TRBV6-1 and J usage is TRBJ2-5, with 7 positions matching TRBD2. V shed 5 bases, J shed 1 base, and the junction held 7 bases outside the gene matches. This CDR3 is 15 amino acids long. Germline V gene data show CDR1 as MNHNS and CDR2 as SASEGT. CDR3 region: CASSPRGSTQETQYF. In nucleotides, the CDR3 is TGTGCCAGCAGTCCGCGGGGGAGCACCCAAGAGACCCAGTACTTC.

This clonotype was found a few times. The chain links TRBV11-2 to TRBJ2-7; D call uncertain. Germline V gene data show CDR1 as SGHAT and CDR2 as FQNNGV. V shed 5 bases and J shed 5 bases, with 16 bases lying between them. The CDR3 loop spans 14 amino acids. The CDR3: CASSPSRTVDEQYF. CDR3 nucleotide sequence: TGTGCCAGCAGCCCAAGCCGTACGGTCGACGAGCAGTACTTC.

This chain uses TRBV7-9 with TRBJ1-2; TRBD1 matches at 8 bases. The V and J ends lost 1 base and 2 bases, in that order; junction bases with no gene match: 6. From germline, CDR1 is SEHNR and CDR2 FQNEAQ (reference sequence). The CDR3 runs 16 residues. CDR3 nucleotides: TGTGCCAGCAGCTTAGAACGGGACAGGACCAACTATGGCTACACCTTC. Its protein is CASSLERDRTNYGYTF.

This clonotype was detected ten times or more. The rearrangement joins TRBV3-1 to TRBJ1-2, with D possibly being TRBD1 (5 bases). V lost 6 bases and J 7 bases, leaving 15 bases between the germline ends. The CDR3 loop spans 13 amino acids. CDR1 and CDR2 (germline): LGHDT, YNNKEL (reference sequence). The CDR3 DNA sequence: TGTGCCAGCAGATGGGACGGGGAGAGTGGCTACACCTTC. This codes for CASRWDGESGYTF.

The chain recombines TRBV5-6 with TRBJ2-2; 10 nucleotides align to TRBD2. Germline loops: CDR1 SGHDT, CDR2 YYEEEE. The CDR3 totals 19 residues. V shed 0 bases, J shed 0 bases, and the junction held 8 bases outside the gene matches. CDR3 protein: CASSLVFSGGFANTGELFF. The DNA of the CDR3 is TGTGCCAGCAGCTTGGTTTTTAGCGGGGGGTTCGCGAACACCGGGGAGCTGTTTTTT.